Shown below are 29 T cell receptor beta chains from a single sample sequenced in a study of blood T cell repertoires in COVID-19. Generated by immunoSEQ multiplex PCR, the TCRdb table keeps only in-frame clones and is missing some. The data contain around 130,000 clones, roughly 84% of them singletons. Sequenced input: PBMCs or T cells enriched from blood (not recorded which). The receptor set was obtained from a woman aged 25-40 years who had recovered from COVID-19.

The chain recombines TRBV19 with TRBJ1-3, with TRBD1 matching 12 bases. The CDR3 sequence is 17 residues long. The V gene's germline CDR1 is LNHDA and CDR2 SQIVND (reference sequence). The trim removed 8 bases at V and 7 bases at J, leaving 15 bases unmatched. The CDR3 region has the DNA TGTGCCAGTCCTTATATGGGGACAGGGGGCCCCGGGAACACCATATATTTT. This sequence encodes CASPYMGTGGPGNTIYF.

This clone has more than one count but fewer than ten. This sequence joins TRBV7-3 and TRBJ1-1; unclear D gene. The germline V and J ends were trimmed by 2 bases and 1 base, with 8 bases remaining between them. CDR1 is SGHTA and CDR2 is FQGTGA in the germline V gene. The CDR3 is made up of 14 amino acids. For the CDR3, the DNA is TGTGCCAGCAGCTTACTGGGAGGGAACACTGAAGCTTTCTTT. Encoded protein: CASSLLGGNTEAFF.

This chain uses TRBV5-1 with TRBJ1-3; D not certain. Germline CDR1 and CDR2: SGHRS and YFSETQ. The CDR3 covers 16 residues. V gave up 0 bases and J gave up 0 bases, with 10 bases separating them. CDR3 in amino acids: CASSLDGGTSGNTIYF. The CDR3, as DNA: TGCGCCAGCAGCTTGGACGGCGGTACCTCTGGAAACACCATATATTTT.

The table lists this clone with a few counts. The rearrangement uses TRBV10-3 and TRBJ2-2; 10 bases are shared with TRBD1. The ends lost 11 bases at V and 0 bases at J; junction bases unmatched: 3. This CDR3 is 14 amino acids long. The germline V gene has CDR1 ENHRY and CDR2 SYGVKD. The CDR3 coding sequence is TGTGCCGGACAGGGGGGCCCGAACACCGGGGAGCTGTTTTTT. This translates into CAGQGGPNTGELFF.

The table lists this clone with a few counts. The chain is built from TRBV7-8 and TRBJ1-1; perhaps TRBD1 as D (6 bases). V lost 6 bases, J lost 0 bases, and 14 bases lay in between. The germline V gene has CDR1 SGHVS and CDR2 FQNEAQ. This CDR3 is built from 15 residues. The CDR3 here is CASSSQGQMNTEAFF. DNA for the CDR3: TGTGCCAGCAGTTCCCAGGGACAAATGAACACTGAAGCTTTCTTT.

The chain recombines TRBV28 with TRBJ2-1, with 7 bases matching TRBD2. The CDR3 covers 16 residues. V shed 3 bases and J 2 bases; nucleotides not matched to a gene: 7. Germline CDR1 is MDHEN and CDR2 is SYDVKM. This chain's CDR3 is CASSLGGSGTYNEQFF. The CDR3, as DNA: TGTGCCAGCAGTTTGGGGGGGTCGGGAACCTACAATGAGCAGTTCTTC.

The chain links TRBV9 to TRBJ1-3; D perhaps matches TRBD1 (6 bases). The CDR3 consists of 15 residues. Trimming shortened V by 0 bases and J by 2 bases, and 9 bases separated the two germline ends. The germline V gene encodes CDR1 SGDLS and CDR2 YYNGEE. This chain's CDR3 is CASSVEYRAGNTIYF. CDR3 sequence (DNA): TGTGCCAGCAGCGTAGAATACAGGGCTGGAAACACCATATATTTT.

The count of this clone is one. The chain recombines TRBV6-5 with TRBJ2-4; D remains ambiguous. V lost 7 bases and J 7 bases, leaving 17 bases between the germline ends. Looked up from germline, CDR1 is MNHEY and CDR2 is SVGAGI. The CDR3 runs 14 residues. In DNA form, the CDR3 reads TGTGCCAGCACCCTCGACCCTACGAGGAACATTCAGTACTTC. Its protein product is CASTLDPTRNIQYF.

The chain uses TRBV27 and TRBJ1-2; D might be TRBD1 (5 bases). V was pared by 5 bases and J by 3 bases, with 13 bases between. The CDR3 covers 14 residues. Germline V gene data show CDR1 as MNHEY and CDR2 as SMNVEV (reference sequence). Here the CDR3 reads CASSNTGWDYGYTF. DNA for the CDR3: TGTGCCAGCAGTAATACAGGCTGGGACTATGGCTACACCTTC.

This chain links TRBV2 with TRBJ1-4; no reliable D call. V lost 2 bases to trimming and J lost 8 bases, with 15 bases between them. The germline V gene has CDR1 SNHLY and CDR2 FYNNEI. The CDR3 consists of 15 residues. The CDR3 nucleotides are TGTGCCAGCAGTGAAACGAGGCAGGCGGGGGAAAAACTGTTTTTT. It codes for CASSETRQAGEKLFF. Full variable domain (remainder filled in from reference TRBV2 and TRBJ1-4): EPEVTQTPSHQVTQMGQEVILRCVPISNHLYFYWYRQILGQKVEFLVSFYNNEISEKSEIFDDQFSVERPDGSNFTLKIRSTKLEDSAMYFCASSETRQAGEKLFFGSGTQLSVL.

This chain uses TRBV19 with TRBJ2-2, with 8 nucleotides matching TRBD1. This CDR3 is 15 amino acids long. J lost 5 bases, V lost 4 bases, and 6 bases had no gene match. Germline values: CDR1 LNHDA, CDR2 SQIVND (reference sequence). The CDR3: CASSRPRGRTGELFF. In DNA, the CDR3 is TGTGCCAGTAGTAGACCCAGGGGGCGGACCGGGGAGCTGTTTTTT.

This chain uses TRBV5-1 with TRBJ2-1, with 7 bases fitting TRBD2. The CDR3 consists of 16 residues. The ends lost 2 bases at V and 9 bases at J; junction bases unmatched: 14. Per germline, CDR1 SGHRS and CDR2 YFSETQ. The CDR3 region is CASSFIGSGRWGEQFF. CDR3 DNA sequence: TGCGCCAGCAGCTTCATCGGTAGCGGGCGCTGGGGTGAGCAGTTCTTC.

V and J are TRBV7-9 and TRBJ2-2; 8 bases agree with TRBD1. Germline values: CDR1 SEHNR, CDR2 FQNEAQ (reference sequence). This CDR3 spans 18 amino acids. The V segment lost 4 bases and the J segment 0 bases; nucleotides outside the gene matches: 10. The CDR3 spells CASSWPGQELSNTGELFF. The CDR3 DNA reads TGTGCCAGCAGCTGGCCGGGACAGGAGCTGTCGAACACCGGGGAGCTGTTTTTT.

This chain uses TRBV7-8 with TRBJ2-5, with 14 positions matching TRBD2. The germline V gene encodes CDR1 SGHVS and CDR2 FQNEAQ. J was trimmed by 5 bases and V by 6 bases; bases with no gene match: 8. The CDR3 is made up of 16 amino acids. CDR3 amino acids: CASRPGLAGAYETQYF. CDR3 in DNA: TGTGCCAGCAGACCGGGACTAGCGGGAGCGTATGAGACCCAGTACTTC. Full variable domain (outside the CDR3, taken from reference TRBV7-8 and TRBJ2-5): GAGVSQSPRYKVAKRGQDVALRCDPISGHVSLFWYQQALGQGPEFLTYFQNEAQLDKSGLPSDRFFAERPEGSVSTLKIQRTQQEDSAVYLCASRPGLAGAYETQYFGPGTRLLVL.

The CDR3 DNA reads as TGCGCCAGCAGCCAAGCGGGGTCCTACTCTGGAAACACCATATATTTT. The encoded protein is CASSQAGSYSGNTIYF. The V gene is TRBV4-1, the J gene TRBJ1-3; D uncertain. CDR3 length: 16 amino acids. Germline CDR1 reads MGHRA; CDR2 reads YSYEKL. Trimming cost V 1 base and J 0 bases, with 10 bases left between them.

This rearrangement joins TRBV6-6 to TRBJ1-6; TRBD1 matches 7 bases. CDR1 is MNHNY, CDR2 SVGAGI, per germline (reference sequence). V shed 6 bases, J shed 0 bases, and the junction held 2 bases outside the gene matches. This CDR3 region has 15 residues. DNA of the CDR3: TGTGCCAGCAGGGACAGGAGCTCCTATAATTCACCCCTCCACTTT. This gives the protein CASRDRSSYNSPLHF.

The chain combines TRBV30 with TRBJ1-1, with a possible D match to TRBD1 (5 bases). The CDR3 is 13 residues long. V was cut by 7 bases and J by 0 bases, with 12 bases left in between. Per germline, CDR1 GTSNPN and CDR2 SVGIG (reference sequence). The CDR3 DNA sequence: TGTGCCTCCGGAGCAGGGATGAACACTGAAGCTTTCTTT. Translated: CASGAGMNTEAFF.

V usage is TRBV6-5 and J usage is TRBJ2-6; maybe TRBD2 (6 bases). Trimming shortened V by 5 bases and J by 0 bases, and 8 bases separated the two germline ends. The length of the CDR3 is 15 residues. Germline lookup yields CDR1 MNHEY and CDR2 SVGAGI. The CDR3 nucleotides read TGTGCCAGCAGTCTGGGGGGCTCTGGGGCCAACGTCCTGACTTTC. This codes for CASSLGGSGANVLTF.

Only one count was recorded for this clone. The chain's CDR3 is CATLRDSVFYGYTF. The CDR3, as DNA: TGTGCCACCTTACGGGACAGCGTTTTCTATGGCTACACCTTC. This rearrangement joins TRBV28 to TRBJ1-2, with 7 bases aligning to TRBD1. V shed 10 bases, J shed 4 bases, and the junction held 12 bases outside the gene matches. CDR1 is MDHEN and CDR2 is SYDVKM in the germline V gene. The CDR3 contains 14 residues.

The V gene is TRBV4-3, the J gene TRBJ2-2, with TRBD2 matching 8 bases. The V and J ends lost 3 bases and 0 bases, in that order; junction bases with no gene match: 3. The CDR3 sequence is 16 residues long. CDR1 and CDR2 (germline): LGHNA, YSLEER. The CDR3 loop is CASSHDSGANTGELFF. The CDR3 DNA reads TGCGCCAGCAGCCACGATAGCGGGGCGAACACCGGGGAGCTGTTTTTT.

V usage is TRBV19 and J usage is TRBJ1-5; 7 bases fit TRBD1. The J segment lost 0 bases and the V segment lost 9 bases, leaving 5 bases of the junction unmatched. This CDR3 contains 14 residues. Germline CDR1 is LNHDA and CDR2 is SQIVND (reference sequence). DNA of the CDR3: TGTGCCAGCAGGGACAGCTATAGCAATCAGCCCCAGCATTTT. Translating it yields CASRDSYSNQPQHF. The full variable domain, rest sourced from reference TRBV19 and TRBJ1-5, is DGGITQSPKYLFRKEGQNVTLSCEQNLNHDAMYWYRQDPGQGLRLIYYSQIVNDFQKGDIAEGYSVSREKKESFPLTVTSAQKNPTAFYLCASRDSYSNQPQHFGDGTRLSIL.

CDR3 region: CASKAPDRAQETQYF. Written as DNA, the CDR3 is TGTGCCAGCAAGGCCCCAGACAGGGCCCAAGAGACCCAGTACTTC. The genes are TRBV28 and TRBJ2-5; TRBD1 matches 7 bases. The CDR3 runs to 15 residues. Germline V lookup: CDR1 MDHEN, CDR2 SYDVKM. V trimming: 7 bases; J trimming: 1 base; junction bases outside the gene matches: 9.

The chain recombines TRBV6-1 with TRBJ1-6, with TRBD1 matching 9 bases. The V gene end was trimmed by 3 bases and the J gene end by 5 bases; junction bases not matched to a gene: 2. This CDR3 has 15 residues. Germline-derived CDR1 and CDR2 are MNHNS and SASEGT. The CDR3 protein is CASSDGQGNNSPLHF. The CDR3 DNA is TGTGCCAGCAGTGACGGACAGGGGAATAATTCACCCCTCCACTTT.

The chain is built from TRBV27 and TRBJ1-2; D ambiguous. V was clipped by 3 bases and J by 5 bases, with 13 bases between them. Germline CDR1 is MNHEY and CDR2 is SMNVEV (reference sequence). This CDR3 is built from 14 residues. The CDR3 DNA reads as TGTGCCAGCAGTTTTTCGAGGGTCCAGTATGGCTACACCTTC. Translated: CASSFSRVQYGYTF.

The chain combines TRBV5-6 with TRBJ2-7; perhaps TRBD2 as D (5 bases). V lost 4 bases and J lost 3, with 11 bases in between. The CDR3 consists of 13 residues. In germline, CDR1 is SGHDT, CDR2 YYEEEE. The CDR3 loop reads CASSHGDRYEQYF. In DNA, the CDR3 is TGTGCCAGCAGCCACGGGGATCGCTACGAGCAGTACTTC.

The V gene is TRBV25-1, the J gene TRBJ1-4; 7 nucleotides agree with TRBD1. The CDR3 runs to 15 residues. The ends lost 3 bases at V and 5 bases at J; junction bases unmatched: 6. The germline gives CDR1 MGHDK, CDR2 SYGVNS. CDR3 loop: CASSEPRGVNEKLFF. In nucleotides, the CDR3 is TGTGCCAGCAGTGAGCCCAGGGGGGTGAATGAAAAACTGTTTTTT.

This chain uses TRBV29-1 with TRBJ2-1, with a possible D match to TRBD1 (6 bases). The ends were cut back, 7 bases at V and 6 bases at J, with 19 bases in the middle. This CDR3 has 14 residues. From germline, CDR1 is SQVTM and CDR2 ANQGSEA. As DNA, the CDR3 is TGCAGCGCCGAGGGTCGGGCAGGGGCCAATGAGCAGTTCTTC. As protein: CSAEGRAGANEQFF.

The J gene is TRBJ2-2, the V gene TRBV21-1; TRBD2 reflects the table's D call only, with no check against the DNA. TRBV21-1 is marked as a pseudogene. CDR3 size: 17 residues. In nucleotides, the CDR3 is TGTGCCAGCAGCAAAGTGGGTCGCGGAGGAGACACCGGGGAGCTGTTTTTT. Translation: CASSKVGRGGDTGELFF.

With regard to this clone: The same CDR3 also results from other DNA sequences found in this sample. The chain carries TRBV7-2 and TRBJ1-6, with 9 positions matching TRBD1. V was pared by 2 bases and J by 7 bases, with 3 bases of the junction left unmatched. This CDR3 has 15 residues. The V gene's germline CDR1 is SGHTA and CDR2 FQGNSA. CDR3 protein: CASSLLGQGNSPLHF. The CDR3 DNA reads as TGTGCCAGCAGCTTACTGGGACAGGGAAATTCACCCCTCCACTTT.